The rows below give T cell receptor beta chains drawn from one sample of a study of blood T cell repertoires in COVID-19. Clones were read by immunoSEQ multiplex PCR, and TCRdb kept only the in-frame ones, dropping some. The sample records 95,000 to 150,000 clones, 65% to 85% being singletons. The sequenced material came from peripheral blood. The origin of the receptors is a woman in her 70s with acute or convalescent COVID-19. Each CDR3 is given with its conserved first and last residue. D genes are given only for firm matches. Part of the rows lack a size; the others show once, few, many or a class for expanded clones.

CDR3 protein | CDR3 DNA | J gene | D gene | clone size | V gene
CATWDSKAFF | TGTGCCACCTGGGACAGTAAAGCTTTCTTT | TRBJ1-1 | TRBD1 | few | TRBV10-3
CASSSSGGGTGELFF | TGTGCCAGCAGCTCAAGCGGGGGGGGCACCGGGGAGCTGTTTTTT | TRBJ2-2 | TRBD2 | - | TRBV7-9
CASTRTGPLDTEAFF | TGTGCCAGCACCCGGACAGGGCCCTTGGACACTGAAGCTTTCTTT | TRBJ1-1 | TRBD1 | - | TRBV6-5
CASSRGLSDTQYF | TGTGCCAGCAGCAGAGGACTCTCAGATACGCAGTATTTT | TRBJ2-3 | - | - | TRBV7-2
CASSLEGAGSPLHF | TGTGCCAGCAGCTTAGAGGGGGCCGGTTCACCCCTCCACTTT | TRBJ1-6 | - | - | TRBV11-3
CASSPQEGTAAGGYTF | TGTGCCAGCTCACCACAGGAGGGAACGGCTGCGGGGGGCTACACCTTC | TRBJ1-2 | - | - | TRBV18
CASSFRGAGYTF | TGTGCCAGCAGCTTCAGGGGAGCGGGCTACACCTTC | TRBJ1-2 | - | - | TRBV7-8
CASSPLGRGAYNEQFF | TGCGCCAGCAGCCCCCTGGGGAGGGGGGCCTACAATGAGCAGTTCTTC | TRBJ2-1 | - | once | TRBV5-1
CASSFNRGSGELFF | TGTGCCAGCAGTTTTAACAGGGGGTCCGGGGAGCTGTTTTTT | TRBJ2-2 | TRBD1 | - | TRBV27
CASSHMGRARRSYNEQFF | TGCGCCAGCAGCCACATGGGCAGGGCGAGGCGCTCCTACAATGAGCAGTTCTTC | TRBJ2-1 | - | - | TRBV4-1
CASSSGTVLTEAFF | TGCGCCAGCAGCTCAGGGACAGTCCTCACTGAAGCTTTCTTT | TRBJ1-1 | TRBD1 | once | TRBV5-1
CASSIARGLETQYF | TGTGCCAGTAGTATAGCCCGGGGGTTAGAGACCCAGTACTTC | TRBJ2-5 | - | - | TRBV19
CASSPAWGVDTEAFF | TGTGCCAGCTCACCTGCGTGGGGAGTCGACACTGAAGCTTTCTTT | TRBJ1-1 | - | - | TRBV18
CASLAWKGNSGNTIYF | TGTGCCAGCCTAGCCTGGAAAGGGAATTCTGGAAACACCATATATTTT | TRBJ1-3 | - | - | TRBV6-6
CASSQLPGGNTEAFF | TGTGCCAGCAGCCAGCTTCCAGGGGGAAACACTGAAGCTTTCTTT | TRBJ1-1 | TRBD1 | - | TRBV3-1/TRBV3-2
CASSETSGGAYHEQYF | TGTGCCAGCAGTGAGACTAGCGGGGGGGCCTACCACGAGCAGTACTTC | TRBJ2-7 | TRBD2 | - | TRBV6-1
CASSEGHSSYEQYF | TGTGCCAGCAGTGAGGGACATAGCTCCTACGAGCAGTACTTC | TRBJ2-7 | - | many | TRBV6-2/TRBV6-3
CASSWGQGARNTEAFF | TGCGCCAGCAGCTGGGGACAGGGGGCCCGGAACACTGAAGCTTTCTTT | TRBJ1-1 | TRBD1 | - | TRBV5-1
CASMQGLSYGYTF | TGTGCCAGCATGCAGGGGTTGAGCTATGGCTACACCTTC | TRBJ1-2 | - | - | TRBV2
CASSIAPGQNTEAFF | TGTGCCAGTAGTATAGCCCCGGGACAGAACACTGAAGCTTTCTTT | TRBJ1-1 | - | - | TRBV19
CASSQEGSTQYF | TGTGCCAGCAGCCAAGAGGGGAGTACGCAGTATTTT | TRBJ2-3 | - | - | TRBV14
CASSQDLGGSGNTIYF | TGCGCCAGCAGCCAAGATCTGGGGGGATCGGGAAACACCATATATTTT | TRBJ1-3 | - | few | TRBV4-3
CASSFLVSYNEQFF | TGTGCCAGCAGCTTTCTCGTATCCTACAATGAGCAGTTCTTC | TRBJ2-1 | - | - | TRBV7-9
CSVKAGGEETEAFF | TGCAGCGTTAAGGCTGGGGGGGAGGAGACTGAAGCTTTCTTT | TRBJ1-1 | - | - | TRBV29-1
CASSLAGTSGGDTQYF | TGTGCCAGCAGCTTGGCCGGGACTAGCGGGGGAGATACGCAGTATTTT | TRBJ2-3 | TRBD2 | - | TRBV3-1/TRBV3-2
CASSASGGDTQYF | TGTGCCAGCAGCGCTAGCGGGGGAGATACGCAGTATTTT | TRBJ2-3 | TRBD2 | - | TRBV9
CASSLAGTLTYEQYF | TGTGCCAGCAGCTTAGCCGGGACACTGACCTACGAGCAGTACTTC | TRBJ2-7 | - | - | TRBV7-2
CASAVVEAYGYTF | TGTGCCAGCGCAGTGGTGGAGGCCTATGGCTACACCTTC | TRBJ1-2 | - | - | TRBV18
CASSIDGQGKGETQYF | TGTGCCAGTAGTATAGATGGCCAGGGGAAGGGAGAGACCCAGTACTTC | TRBJ2-5 | - | - | TRBV19
CASSLFPVPGDGYTF | TGCGCCAGCAGCTTGTTTCCGGTCCCGGGGGACGGCTACACCTTC | TRBJ1-2 | - | - | TRBV5-1
CASSLVGQGNSPLHF | TGTGCCAGCAGCTTGGTGGGACAGGGTAATTCACCCCTCCACTTT | TRBJ1-6 | TRBD1 | - | TRBV11-3
CASSFARSNGNYGYTF | TGTGCCAGCAGTTTTGCCCGATCCAACGGTAACTATGGCTACACCTTC | TRBJ1-2 | - | - | TRBV27
CASSFQGDSPLHF | TGTGCCAGCAGTTTTCAGGGCGATTCACCCCTCCACTTT | TRBJ1-6 | - | - | TRBV12-3/TRBV12-4
CASSQQGTDTQYF | TGCGCCAGCAGTCAACAGGGCACAGATACGCAGTATTTT | TRBJ2-3 | - | - | TRBV10-1
CASSEGAGNIQYF | TGTGCCAGCAGTGAAGGGGCAGGGAACATTCAGTACTTC | TRBJ2-4 | - | - | TRBV2
CASSPGQGTETQYF | TGTGCCAGCAGCCCGGGACAGGGAACGGAGACCCAGTACTTC | TRBJ2-5 | TRBD1 | - | TRBV7-9
CSVTETATSTDTQYF | TGCAGCGTTACTGAGACAGCGACTAGCACAGATACGCAGTATTTT | TRBJ2-3 | - | - | TRBV29-1
CASSQDWTGEEAFF | TGCGCCAGCAGCCAAGACTGGACAGGGGAAGAAGCTTTCTTT | TRBJ1-1 | TRBD1 | once | TRBV4-3
CASSSGLAGTTGELFF | TGTGCCAGCAGCTCGGGACTAGCGGGGACCACCGGGGAGCTGTTTTTT | TRBJ2-2 | TRBD2 | - | TRBV5-5
CASSQDRATNEKLFF | TGTGCCAGCAGCCAGGACAGGGCAACTAATGAAAAACTGTTTTTT | TRBJ1-4 | TRBD1 | - | TRBV7-2
CASSLLAGGPNEQFF | TGTGCCAGCAGCTTACTAGCGGGGGGGCCAAATGAGCAGTTCTTC | TRBJ2-1 | TRBD2 | - | TRBV11-2
CASSLNRRGGGAFF | TGTGCCAGCAGCTTGAACAGGAGAGGTGGGGGGGCTTTCTTT | TRBJ1-1 | - | - | TRBV5-8
CASLRAGDNEKLFF | TGTGCCAGCCTGCGGGCTGGGGATAATGAAAAACTGTTTTTT | TRBJ1-4 | - | - | TRBV2
CASSSSSTDTQYF | TGTGCCAGCAGCTCTTCTAGCACAGATACGCAGTATTTT | TRBJ2-3 | - | - | TRBV5-5
CASSFVGGLEQFF | TGTGCCAGCAGTTTTGTAGGGGGCCTTGAGCAGTTCTTC | TRBJ2-1 | TRBD1 | - | TRBV28
CASRLGGIGGTGELFF | TGTGCCAGCAGATTGGGGGGAATTGGTGGAACCGGGGAGCTGTTTTTT | TRBJ2-2 | - | - | TRBV7-9
CASSQAGLPSNEQFF | TGCGCCAGCAGCCAAGCGGGACTACCAAGCAATGAGCAGTTCTTC | TRBJ2-1 | TRBD2 | - | TRBV4-3
CASSSTGPNYGYTF | TGTGCCAGCAGCTCGACAGGGCCTAACTATGGCTACACCTTC | TRBJ1-2 | TRBD1 | - | TRBV5-6
CAISDQGFESPLHF | TGTGCCATCAGTGACCAGGGCTTCGAGTCACCCCTCCACTTT | TRBJ1-6 | - | - | TRBV10-3
CASSLKRLYSNQPQHF | TGTGCCAGCAGCTTAAAGCGGCTCTATAGCAATCAGCCCCAGCATTTT | TRBJ1-5 | - | - | TRBV7-8